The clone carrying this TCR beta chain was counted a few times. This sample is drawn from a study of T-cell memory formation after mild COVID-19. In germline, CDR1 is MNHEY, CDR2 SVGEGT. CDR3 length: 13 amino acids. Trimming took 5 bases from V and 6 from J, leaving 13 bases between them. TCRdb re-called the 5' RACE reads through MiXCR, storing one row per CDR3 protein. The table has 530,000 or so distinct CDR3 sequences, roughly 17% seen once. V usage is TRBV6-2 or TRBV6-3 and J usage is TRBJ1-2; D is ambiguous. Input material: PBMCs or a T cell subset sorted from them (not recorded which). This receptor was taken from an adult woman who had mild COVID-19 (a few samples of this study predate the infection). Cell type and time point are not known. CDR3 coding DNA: TGTGCCAGCAGTCGACTGTCGGCGGATGGCTACACCTTC. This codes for CASSRLSADGYTF.